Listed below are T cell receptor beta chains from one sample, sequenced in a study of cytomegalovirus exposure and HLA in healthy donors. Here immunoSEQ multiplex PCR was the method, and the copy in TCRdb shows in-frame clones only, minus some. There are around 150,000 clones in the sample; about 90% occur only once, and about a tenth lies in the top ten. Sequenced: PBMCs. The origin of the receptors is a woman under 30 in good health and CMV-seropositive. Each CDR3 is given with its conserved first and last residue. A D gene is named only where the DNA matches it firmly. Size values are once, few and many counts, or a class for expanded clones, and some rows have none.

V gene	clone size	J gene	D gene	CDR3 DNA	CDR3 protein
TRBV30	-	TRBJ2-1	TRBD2	TGTGCCTGGTCGACTAGCGGGAGGGCTGAGCAGTTCTTC	CAWSTSGRAEQFF
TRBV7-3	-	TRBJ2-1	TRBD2	TGTGCCAGCAGCTTAACCGGGAGGGGCTCCTACAATGAGCAGTTCTTC	CASSLTGRGSYNEQFF
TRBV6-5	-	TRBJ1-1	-	TGTGCCAGCAGTTACCTCAATAAAGCGGGAGCTGGTGAAGCTTTCTTT	CASSYLNKAGAGEAFF
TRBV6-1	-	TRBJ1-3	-	TGTGCCAGCAGAATCGACAGTTCCTCTGGAAACACCATATATTTT	CASRIDSSSGNTIYF
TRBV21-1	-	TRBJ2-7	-	TGTGCCAGCAGCAAGGGGGGACGCCATACCTACGAGCAGTACTTC	CASSKGGRHTYEQYF
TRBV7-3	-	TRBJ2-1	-	TGTGCCAGCAGCCCCGGTTTACGGTACAATGAGCAGTTCTTC	CASSPGLRYNEQFF
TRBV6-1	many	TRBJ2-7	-	TGTGCCAGCAGTGAAGATCAGGGGAGCTCCTACGAGCAGTACTTC	CASSEDQGSSYEQYF
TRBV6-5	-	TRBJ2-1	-	TGTGCCAGCGGCCTGGGGCTATTCAACAATGAGCAGTTCTTC	CASGLGLFNNEQFF
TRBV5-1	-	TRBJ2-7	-	TGCGCCAGCAGCTTGGCCTTGCAGGGGATCTCCTACGAGCAGTACTTC	CASSLALQGISYEQYF
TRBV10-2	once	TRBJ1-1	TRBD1	TGCGCCAGCAGTGGGACAGGGACCGCTGAAGCTTTCTTT	CASSGTGTAEAFF
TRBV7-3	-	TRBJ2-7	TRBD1	TGTGCCAGCAGCTTATACAGGGGTTCCTACGAGCAGTACTTC	CASSLYRGSYEQYF
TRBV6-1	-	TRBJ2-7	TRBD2	TGTGCCAGCAGTGCCGAACTAGCGGGAGGGGCCGAGCAGTACTTC	CASSAELAGGAEQYF
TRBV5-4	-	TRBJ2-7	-	TGTGCCAGCAGGTCCGGGTCCAATCCCCACGAGCAGTACTTC	CASRSGSNPHEQYF
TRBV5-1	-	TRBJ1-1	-	TGCGCCAGCAGCTTGGGCCCGGGAGGCACTGAAGCTTTCTTT	CASSLGPGGTEAFF
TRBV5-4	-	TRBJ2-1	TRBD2	TGTGCCAGCAGCTTTAGGGCGGGGGGCCTATACAATGAGCAGTTCTTC	CASSFRAGGLYNEQFF
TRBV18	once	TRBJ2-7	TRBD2	TGTGCCAGCTCACCACCTAGCGGGAGGGCCTCCTACGAGCAGTACTTC	CASSPPSGRASYEQYF
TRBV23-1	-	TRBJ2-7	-	TGCGCCAGCAGTCAATCCCCCAGCGCAACCTACGAGCAGTACTTC	CASSQSPSATYEQYF
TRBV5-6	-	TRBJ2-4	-	TGTGCCAGCAGCCTTACTAGCGCCAAAAACATTCAGTACTTC	CASSLTSAKNIQYF
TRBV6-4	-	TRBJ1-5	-	TGTGCCAGCAGTGACTCGAGGAGTCCGGGGGGAAGGGGCAATCAGCCCCAGCATTTT	CASSDSRSPGGRGNQPQHF
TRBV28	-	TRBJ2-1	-	TGTGCCAGCAGTTTAGTGTCGGGGAACAATGAGCAGTTCTTC	CASSLVSGNNEQFF
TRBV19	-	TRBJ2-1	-	TGTGCCAGTAGTTGGAGTTATGAGCAGTTCTTC	CASSWSYEQFF
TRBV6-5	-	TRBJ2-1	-	TGTGCCAGCAGAACCGGGAGAAAGGGGCTTGTCTTC	CASRTGRKGLVF
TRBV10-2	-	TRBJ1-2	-	TGCGCCAGCAGTGATTCCCAAGGGGTAAAGTATGGCTACACCTTC	CASSDSQGVKYGYTF
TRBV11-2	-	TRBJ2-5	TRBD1	TGTGCCAGCAGATACAACTGGGACAGGGGCCAAGAGACCCAGTACTTC	CASRYNWDRGQETQYF
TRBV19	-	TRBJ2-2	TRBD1	TGTGCCAGTAGTGCCGACAGGGATCGTTACACCGGGGAGCTGTTTTTT	CASSADRDRYTGELFF
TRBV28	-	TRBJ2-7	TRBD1	TGTGCCAACGGGGACAGCCTGGGTCACGAGCAGTACTTC	CANGDSLGHEQYF
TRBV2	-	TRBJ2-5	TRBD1	TGTGCCAGCAGTGGGGGACAGCCAGAGACCCAGTACTTC	CASSGGQPETQYF
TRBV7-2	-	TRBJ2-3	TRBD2	TGTGCCAGCAGCACCAAACTAGCGGAGACAGATACGCAGTATTTT	CASSTKLAETDTQYF
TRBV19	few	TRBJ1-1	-	TGTGCCAGTAGTATCCAGGGGAGGGGCACTGAAGCTTTCTTT	CASSIQGRGTEAFF
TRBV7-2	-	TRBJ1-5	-	TGTGCCAGCAGCCTGTGGGGGGTCGGTCAGCCCCAGCATTTT	CASSLWGVGQPQHF
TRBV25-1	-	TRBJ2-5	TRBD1	TGTGCCAGCAGTCCCAGAGGACAGGGATATCAGGAGACCCAGTACTTC	CASSPRGQGYQETQYF
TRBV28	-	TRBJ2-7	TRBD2	TGTGCCAGCAGCCCGACTAGCGGGAGCCCCTACGAGCAGTACTTC	CASSPTSGSPYEQYF
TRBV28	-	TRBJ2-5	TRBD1	TGTGCCAGCAGTACCTACAGGGGACCGGAGACCCAGTACTTC	CASSTYRGPETQYF
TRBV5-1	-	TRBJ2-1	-	TGCGCCAGCAGCCAGGGGACCCATGAGCAGTTCTTC	CASSQGTHEQFF
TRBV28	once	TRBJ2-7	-	TGTGCCAGCAGCCCCAGGAATACCTACGAGCAGTACTTC	CASSPRNTYEQYF
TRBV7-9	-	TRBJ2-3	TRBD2	TGTGCCAGCAGCTTAGTCCTAGCGGATGGAGATACGCAGTATTTT	CASSLVLADGDTQYF
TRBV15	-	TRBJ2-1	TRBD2	TGTGCCACCAGCAGATTTCGAACTAGCGGGGGATCCTACAATGAGCAGTTCTTC	CATSRFRTSGGSYNEQFF
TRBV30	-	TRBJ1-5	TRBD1	TGTGCAGGTGGGGTCCAGGGGGGTCAGCCCCAGCATTTT	CAGGVQGGQPQHF
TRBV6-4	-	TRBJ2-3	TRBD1	TGTGCCAGCAGCGTTACAGGGGGCACAGATACGCAGTATTTT	CASSVTGGTDTQYF
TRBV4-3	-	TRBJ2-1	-	TGCGCCAGCAGCCTCCGTAGGGGTACGCACGGCAATGAGCAGTTCTTC	CASSLRRGTHGNEQFF
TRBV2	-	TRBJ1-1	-	TGTGCCAGCGGCCCCGAGAACACTGAAGCTTTCTTT	CASGPENTEAFF
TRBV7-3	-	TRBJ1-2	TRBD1	TGTGCCAGCAGCTTAGACAGGGACTATGGCTACACCTTC	CASSLDRDYGYTF
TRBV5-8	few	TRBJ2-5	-	TGTGCCAGCAGCCCCAGACAGAGAACCCAAGAGACCCAGTACTTC	CASSPRQRTQETQYF
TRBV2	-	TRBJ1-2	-	TGTGCCAACGGGGACATCCCTAGCACCTTC	CANGDIPSTF
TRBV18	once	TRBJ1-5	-	TGTGCCAGCTCACCATTGCAGGACAATCAGCCCCAGCATTTT	CASSPLQDNQPQHF
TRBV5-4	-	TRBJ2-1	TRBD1	TGTGCCAGCAGCTTGGCCCTACAGGGGAACTCCTACAATGAGCAGTTCTTC	CASSLALQGNSYNEQFF
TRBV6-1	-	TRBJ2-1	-	TGTGCCAGCAGTGCATACGAGTCTGTCAATGAGCAGTTCTTC	CASSAYESVNEQFF
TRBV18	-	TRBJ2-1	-	TGTGCCAGCTCCCCGAATCTGAGGAATGAGCAGTTCTTC	CASSPNLRNEQFF
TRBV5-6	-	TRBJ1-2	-	TGTGCCAGCAGCCTAACGCCCCATGGCTACACCTTC	CASSLTPHGYTF
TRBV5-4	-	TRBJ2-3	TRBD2	TGTGCCAGCAGCTCCAGACTAGCGGGAGGGGTAGATACGCAGTATTTT	CASSSRLAGGVDTQYF
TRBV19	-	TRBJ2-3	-	TGTGCCAGTAGTGCCAGGGTTGCAGATACGCAGTATTTT	CASSARVADTQYF
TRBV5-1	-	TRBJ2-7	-	TGCGCCAGCAGCTTGTCTTATAGCTCCTACGAGCAGTACTTC	CASSLSYSSYEQYF
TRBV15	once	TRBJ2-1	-	TGTGCCACCAGCAGACGCGGAGAGGGCGGGGTAAATGAGCAGTTCTTC	CATSRRGEGGVNEQFF
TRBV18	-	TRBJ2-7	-	TGTGCCAGCTCAGGGCCACCCCGGTACGAGCAGTACTTC	CASSGPPRYEQYF
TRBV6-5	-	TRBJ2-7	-	TGTGCCAGCAGTTACCACTACGAGCAGTACTTC	CASSYHYEQYF